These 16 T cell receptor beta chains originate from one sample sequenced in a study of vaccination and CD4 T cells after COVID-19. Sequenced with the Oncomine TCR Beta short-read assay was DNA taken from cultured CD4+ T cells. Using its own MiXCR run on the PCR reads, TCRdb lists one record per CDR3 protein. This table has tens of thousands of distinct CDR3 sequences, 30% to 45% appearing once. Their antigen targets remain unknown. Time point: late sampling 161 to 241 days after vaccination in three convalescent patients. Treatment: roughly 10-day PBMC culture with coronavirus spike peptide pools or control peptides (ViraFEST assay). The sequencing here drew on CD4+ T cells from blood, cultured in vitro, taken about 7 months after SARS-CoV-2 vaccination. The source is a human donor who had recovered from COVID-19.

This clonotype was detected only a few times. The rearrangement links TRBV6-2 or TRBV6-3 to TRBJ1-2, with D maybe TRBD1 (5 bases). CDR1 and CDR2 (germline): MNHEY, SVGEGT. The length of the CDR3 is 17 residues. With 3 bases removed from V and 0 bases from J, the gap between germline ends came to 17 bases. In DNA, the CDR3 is TGTGCCAGCAGTTATCCCGGACACGCCTCAGCTAACTATGGCTACACCTTC. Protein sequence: CASSYPGHASANYGYTF.

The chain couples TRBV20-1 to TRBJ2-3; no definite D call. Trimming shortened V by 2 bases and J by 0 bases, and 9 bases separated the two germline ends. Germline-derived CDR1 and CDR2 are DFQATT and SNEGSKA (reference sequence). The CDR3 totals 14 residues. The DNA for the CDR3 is TGCAGTGCTAGAAGGTCCGGAAGCACAGATACGCAGTATTTT. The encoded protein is CSARRSGSTDTQYF.

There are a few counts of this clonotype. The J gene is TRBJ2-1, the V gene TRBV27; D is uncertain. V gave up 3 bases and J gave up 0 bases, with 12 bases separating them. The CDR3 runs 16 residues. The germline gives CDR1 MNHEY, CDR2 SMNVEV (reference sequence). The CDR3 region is CASSFRSSSSYNEQFF. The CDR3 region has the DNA TGTGCCAGCAGTTTCCGGTCCTCGAGCTCCTACAATGAGCAGTTCTTC.

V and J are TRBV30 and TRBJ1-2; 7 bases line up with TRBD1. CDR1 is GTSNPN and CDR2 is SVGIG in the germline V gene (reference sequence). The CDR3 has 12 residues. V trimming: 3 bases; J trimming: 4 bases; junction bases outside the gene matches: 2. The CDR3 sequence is CAWSRDSYGYTF. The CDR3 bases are TGTGCCTGGAGCAGGGACAGCTATGGCTACACCTTC.

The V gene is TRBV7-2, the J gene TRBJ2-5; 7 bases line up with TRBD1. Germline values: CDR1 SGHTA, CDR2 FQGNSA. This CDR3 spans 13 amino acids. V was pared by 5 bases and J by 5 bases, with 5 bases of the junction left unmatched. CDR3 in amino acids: CASSKGQRETQYF. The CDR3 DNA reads TGTGCCAGCAGCAAGGGACAGAGGGAGACCCAGTACTTC.

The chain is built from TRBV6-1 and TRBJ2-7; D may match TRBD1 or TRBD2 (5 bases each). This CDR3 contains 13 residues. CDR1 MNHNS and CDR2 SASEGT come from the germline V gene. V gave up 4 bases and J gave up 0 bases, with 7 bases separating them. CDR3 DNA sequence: TGTGCCAGCAGTGGGGGGAACTCCTACGAGCAGTACTTC. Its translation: CASSGGNSYEQYF.

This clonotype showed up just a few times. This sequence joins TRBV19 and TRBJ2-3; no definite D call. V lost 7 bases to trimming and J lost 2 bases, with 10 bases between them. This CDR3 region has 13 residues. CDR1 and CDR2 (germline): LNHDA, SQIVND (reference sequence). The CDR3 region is CASTERNTDTQYF. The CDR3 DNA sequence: TGTGCCAGTACCGAGCGAAACACAGATACGCAGTATTTT. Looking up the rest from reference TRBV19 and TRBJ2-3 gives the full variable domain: DGGITQSPKYLFRKEGQNVTLSCEQNLNHDAMYWYRQDPGQGLRLIYYSQIVNDFQKGDIAEGYSVSREKKESFPLTVTSAQKNPTAFYLCASTERNTDTQYFGPGTRLTVL.

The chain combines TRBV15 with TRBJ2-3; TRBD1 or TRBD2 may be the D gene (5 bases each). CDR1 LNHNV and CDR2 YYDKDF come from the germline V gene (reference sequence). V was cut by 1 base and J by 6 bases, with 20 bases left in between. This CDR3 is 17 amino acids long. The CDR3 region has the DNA TGTGCCACCAGCAGAGTATCATGGGGCGTAGCGACTGATACGCAGTATTTT. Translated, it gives CATSRVSWGVATDTQYF.

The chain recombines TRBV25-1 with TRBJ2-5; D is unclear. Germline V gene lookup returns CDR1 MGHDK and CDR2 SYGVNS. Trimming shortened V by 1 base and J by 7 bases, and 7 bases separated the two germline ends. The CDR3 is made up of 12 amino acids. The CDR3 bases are TGTGCCAGCAGTGAATGGTTGGGGACCCAGTACTTC. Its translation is CASSEWLGTQYF.

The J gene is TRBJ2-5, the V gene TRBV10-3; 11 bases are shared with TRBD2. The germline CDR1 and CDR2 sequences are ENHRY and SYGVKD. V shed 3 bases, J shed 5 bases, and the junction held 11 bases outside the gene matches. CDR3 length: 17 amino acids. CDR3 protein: CAISDGLAGGRGETQYF. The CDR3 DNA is TGTGCCATCAGTGACGGGCTAGCGGGAGGACGGGGGGAGACCCAGTACTTC.

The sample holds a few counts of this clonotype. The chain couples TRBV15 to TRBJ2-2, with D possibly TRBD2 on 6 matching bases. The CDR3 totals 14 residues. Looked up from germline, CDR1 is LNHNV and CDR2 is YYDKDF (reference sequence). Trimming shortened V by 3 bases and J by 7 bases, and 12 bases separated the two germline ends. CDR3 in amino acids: CATSRIAERGELFF. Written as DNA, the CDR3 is TGTGCCACCAGCAGGATAGCGGAACGCGGGGAGCTGTTTTTT.

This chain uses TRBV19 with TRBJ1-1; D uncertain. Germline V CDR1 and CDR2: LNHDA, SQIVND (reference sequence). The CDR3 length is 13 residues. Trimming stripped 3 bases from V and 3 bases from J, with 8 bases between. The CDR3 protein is CASSIGGYTEAFF. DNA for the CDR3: TGTGCCAGTAGTATTGGAGGGTACACTGAAGCTTTCTTT.

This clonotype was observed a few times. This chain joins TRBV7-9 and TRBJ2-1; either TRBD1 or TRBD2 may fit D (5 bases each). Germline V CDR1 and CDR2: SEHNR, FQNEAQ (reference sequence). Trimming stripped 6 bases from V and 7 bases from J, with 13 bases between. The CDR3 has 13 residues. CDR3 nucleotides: TGTGCCAGCAGTACCGGGACCCTAAATGAGCAGTTCTTC. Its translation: CASSTGTLNEQFF.

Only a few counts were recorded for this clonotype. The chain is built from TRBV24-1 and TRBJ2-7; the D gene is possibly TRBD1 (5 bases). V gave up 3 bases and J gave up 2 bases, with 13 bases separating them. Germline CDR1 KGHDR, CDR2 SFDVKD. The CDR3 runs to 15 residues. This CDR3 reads CATSDGQGRPYEQYF. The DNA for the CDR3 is TGTGCCACCAGTGATGGGCAGGGCCGACCCTACGAGCAGTACTTC.

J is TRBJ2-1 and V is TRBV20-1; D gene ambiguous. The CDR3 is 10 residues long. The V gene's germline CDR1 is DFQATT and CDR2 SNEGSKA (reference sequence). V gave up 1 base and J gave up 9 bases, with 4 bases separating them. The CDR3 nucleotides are TGCAGTGCTAGAGCGGGTGAGCAGTTCTTC. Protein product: CSARAGEQFF.

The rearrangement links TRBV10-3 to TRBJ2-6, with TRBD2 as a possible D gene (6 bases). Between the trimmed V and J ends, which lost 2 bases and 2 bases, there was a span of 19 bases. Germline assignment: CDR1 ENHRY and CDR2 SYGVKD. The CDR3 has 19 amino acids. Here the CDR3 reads CAISEAGRSQSAGANVLTF. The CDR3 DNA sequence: TGTGCCATCAGTGAGGCGGGGCGTTCGCAATCGGCTGGGGCCAACGTCCTGACTTTC.